This TCR beta chain was identified during a study of shared clonotypes between healthy human individuals. The length of the CDR3 is 18 residues. Germline V lookup: CDR1 MDHEN, CDR2 SYDVKM. The junction had 5 bases not matched to a gene; V was cut back by 2 bases and J by 0 bases. Overall study results and limits: Sampling involved blood alone; tissue repertoires likely differ.

As for this clone: Its matching antigen is unknown.

Clones were sequenced by immunoSEQ multiplex PCR, and TCRdb holds only the in-frame ones, with some missing. The sample shows about 520,000 clones, approximately 94% of them seen only once. Sequenced: naive CD4+ T cells sorted from blood. Regarding subset: CD45RA+ positively selected. The sequence came from a woman aged 25-40 years in good health. This chain links TRBV28 with TRBJ1-4; 11 nucleotides match TRBD1. The CDR3 is CASSLTGTGGTTNEKLFF. CDR3 bases: TGTGCCAGCAGTTTAACCGGGACAGGGGGTACAACTAATGAAAAACTGTTTTTT.